The rows below give T cell receptor beta chains drawn from one sample of a study of blood T cell repertoires in COVID-19. Data came from immunoSEQ multiplex PCR; TCRdb stores just in-frame clones and leaves some out. The profile shows around 100,000 clones, 90% to 95% of them singletons. Material for sequencing was peripheral blood. These TCRs come from a human donor with active COVID-19. The donor label of this sample is uncertain. The CDR3 runs from the conserved cysteine through the conserved F or W. D genes are given only for firm matches. Rows give clone size only sometimes, using once, few, many, or a class for an expanded clone.

V: TRBV29-1; J: TRBJ1-1; size: NA; D: NA; CDR3: CSVLRDGTMNTEAFF; DNA: TGCAGCGTGTTACGGGACGGGACAATGAACACTGAAGCTTTCTTT
V: TRBV7-2; J: TRBJ2-7; size: NA; D: TRBD1; CDR3: CASSQEQGASEQYF; DNA: TGTGCCAGCAGCCAGGAACAGGGGGCGAGTGAGCAGTACTTC
V: TRBV19; J: TRBJ2-7; size: once; D: NA; CDR3: CASSMGDSSYEQYF; DNA: TGTGCCAGTAGCATGGGGGACTCCAGCTACGAGCAGTACTTC
V: TRBV27; J: TRBJ1-1; size: NA; D: NA; CDR3: CASSWGPNTEAFF; DNA: TGTGCCAGCAGTTGGGGGCCGAACACTGAAGCTTTCTTT
V: TRBV5-1; J: TRBJ2-7; size: NA; D: TRBD1; CDR3: CASSIGQGANEQYF; DNA: TGCGCCAGCAGCATCGGACAGGGGGCTAACGAGCAGTACTTC
V: TRBV5-1; J: TRBJ2-3; size: NA; D: NA; CDR3: CASSLRGLGTDTQYF; DNA: TGCGCCAGCAGCTTGAGGGGATTAGGCACAGATACGCAGTATTTT
V: TRBV10-2; J: TRBJ2-3; size: NA; D: NA; CDR3: CASSDLGPADTQYF; DNA: TGCGCCAGCAGTGACCTGGGGCCGGCAGATACGCAGTATTTT
V: TRBV2; J: TRBJ2-5; size: NA; D: NA; CDR3: CASTLYRAQETQYF; DNA: TGTGCCAGCACCCTTTACAGGGCCCAAGAGACCCAGTACTTC
V: TRBV10-2; J: TRBJ2-3; size: NA; D: NA; CDR3: CASSESISPGGESTDTQYF; DNA: TGCGCCAGCAGTGAGTCGATAAGTCCGGGGGGCGAGAGCACAGATACGCAGTATTTT
V: TRBV24-1; J: TRBJ2-1; size: NA; D: TRBD2; CDR3: CATSDLWTSGGYEQFF; DNA: TGTGCCACCAGTGATTTATGGACTAGCGGGGGGTATGAGCAGTTCTTC
V: TRBV4-2; J: TRBJ2-6; size: NA; D: TRBD1; CDR3: CASSLATGTGANVLTF; DNA: TGTGCCAGCAGCCTTGCGACAGGGACTGGGGCCAACGTCCTGACTTTC
V: TRBV19; J: TRBJ1-4; size: NA; D: NA; CDR3: CASSMKGREKLFF; DNA: TGTGCCAGTAGTATGAAAGGGAGGGAAAAACTGTTTTTT
V: TRBV24-1; J: TRBJ1-1; size: NA; D: NA; CDR3: CATSDSNTEAFF; DNA: TGTGCCACCAGTGATTCTAACACTGAAGCTTTCTTT
V: TRBV13; J: TRBJ1-3; size: NA; D: NA; CDR3: CASSRWGETGNTIYF; DNA: TGTGCCAGCAGCAGGTGGGGGGAAACCGGAAACACCATATATTTT
V: TRBV19; J: TRBJ1-5; size: few; D: TRBD1; CDR3: CASSEDREGPQHF; DNA: TGTGCCAGTAGTGAGGACAGGGAAGGACCCCAGCATTTT
V: TRBV5-1; J: TRBJ1-1; size: NA; D: NA; CDR3: CASSLNGQQNTEAFF; DNA: TGCGCCAGCAGCTTGAACGGACAGCAGAACACTGAAGCTTTCTTT
V: TRBV7-3; J: TRBJ1-3; size: NA; D: NA; CDR3: CASSLIGLGQPSGNTIYF; DNA: TGTGCCAGCAGCTTAATCGGGCTGGGGCAACCCTCTGGAAACACCATATATTTT
V: TRBV4-3; J: TRBJ1-1; size: NA; D: NA; CDR3: CASSQDRGEGNTEAFF; DNA: TGCGCCAGCAGCCAAGATAGGGGTGAAGGGAACACTGAAGCTTTCTTT
V: TRBV7-6; J: TRBJ2-3; size: NA; D: TRBD2; CDR3: CASSFLAGGGSTDTQYF; DNA: TGTGCCAGCAGCTTTCTAGCGGGGGGGGGAAGCACAGATACGCAGTATTTT
V: TRBV5-4; J: TRBJ2-7; size: few; D: TRBD1; CDR3: CASSLAGTGPAYEQYF; DNA: TGTGCCAGCAGCTTGGCCGGGACAGGCCCAGCCTACGAGCAGTACTTC
V: TRBV19; J: TRBJ2-5; size: NA; D: NA; CDR3: CASSSRGETQYF; DNA: TGTGCCAGTAGTAGCAGGGGTGAGACCCAGTACTTC
V: TRBV18; J: TRBJ2-7; size: NA; D: TRBD1; CDR3: CASSRGQGASPEQYF; DNA: TGTGCCAGCTCACGGGGACAGGGGGCTTCCCCCGAGCAGTACTTC
V: TRBV6-2/TRBV6-3; J: TRBJ1-1; size: NA; D: NA; CDR3: CASSYGQTTEAFF; DNA: TGTGCCAGCAGTTACGGGCAGACCACTGAAGCTTTCTTT
V: TRBV18; J: TRBJ1-5; size: NA; D: NA; CDR3: CASSPPGVTNQPQHF; DNA: TGTGCCAGCTCACCACCAGGAGTTACTAATCAGCCCCAGCATTTT
V: TRBV6-5; J: TRBJ1-1; size: NA; D: TRBD1; CDR3: CASSRDRGRSEAFF; DNA: TGTGCCAGCAGCCGGGACAGGGGGCGATCGGAAGCTTTCTTT
V: TRBV6-5; J: TRBJ1-2; size: NA; D: NA; CDR3: CASSRGGEDNYGYTF; DNA: TGTGCCAGCAGCCGGGGGGGCGAAGATAACTATGGCTACACCTTC
V: TRBV2; J: TRBJ2-5; size: few; D: NA; CDR3: CASGSQETQYF; DNA: TGTGCCAGCGGTAGCCAAGAGACCCAGTACTTC
V: TRBV3-1/TRBV3-2; J: TRBJ1-2; size: NA; D: NA; CDR3: CASSQNRVWYGYTF; DNA: TGTGCCAGCAGCCAAAACAGGGTTTGGTATGGCTACACCTTC
V: TRBV7-8; J: TRBJ2-1; size: NA; D: NA; CDR3: CASSLDSSSYNEQFF; DNA: TGTGCCAGCAGCTTAGATTCGAGCTCCTACAATGAGCAGTTCTTC
V: TRBV1; J: TRBJ2-3; size: NA; D: NA; CDR3: CTTQDPSNHTDTQYF; DNA: TGCACCACCCAGGATCCGAGCAATCACACAGATACGCAGTATTTT
V: TRBV23-1; J: TRBJ1-4; size: NA; D: NA; CDR3: CASIARGATNEKLFF; DNA: TGCGCCAGTATTGCCCGCGGGGCAACTAATGAAAAACTGTTTTTT
V: TRBV6-6; J: TRBJ2-5; size: NA; D: TRBD1; CDR3: CASRTTGQETQYF; DNA: TGTGCCAGCAGGACGACAGGGCAAGAGACCCAGTACTTC
V: TRBV4-3; J: TRBJ2-5; size: NA; D: NA; CDR3: CASSQDTGEGETQYF; DNA: TGCGCCAGCAGCCAAGATACGGGTGAGGGAGAGACCCAGTACTTC
V: TRBV4-2; J: TRBJ2-3; size: NA; D: TRBD2; CDR3: CASSQAGGQTDTQYF; DNA: TGTGCCAGCAGCCAGGCGGGGGGGCAAACAGATACGCAGTATTTT
V: TRBV6-5; J: TRBJ1-2; size: NA; D: TRBD1; CDR3: CASSQDRGFHYGYTF; DNA: TGTGCCAGCAGCCAGGACAGGGGTTTCCACTATGGCTACACCTTC
V: TRBV2; J: TRBJ1-5; size: once; D: NA; CDR3: CASSEAGEPQHF; DNA: TGTGCCAGCAGTGAAGCAGGGGAGCCCCAGCATTTT
V: TRBV7-9; J: TRBJ2-1; size: NA; D: NA; CDR3: CASSPQGGSAYNEQFF; DNA: TGTGCCAGCAGCCCACAGGGGGGGTCGGCTTACAATGAGCAGTTCTTC